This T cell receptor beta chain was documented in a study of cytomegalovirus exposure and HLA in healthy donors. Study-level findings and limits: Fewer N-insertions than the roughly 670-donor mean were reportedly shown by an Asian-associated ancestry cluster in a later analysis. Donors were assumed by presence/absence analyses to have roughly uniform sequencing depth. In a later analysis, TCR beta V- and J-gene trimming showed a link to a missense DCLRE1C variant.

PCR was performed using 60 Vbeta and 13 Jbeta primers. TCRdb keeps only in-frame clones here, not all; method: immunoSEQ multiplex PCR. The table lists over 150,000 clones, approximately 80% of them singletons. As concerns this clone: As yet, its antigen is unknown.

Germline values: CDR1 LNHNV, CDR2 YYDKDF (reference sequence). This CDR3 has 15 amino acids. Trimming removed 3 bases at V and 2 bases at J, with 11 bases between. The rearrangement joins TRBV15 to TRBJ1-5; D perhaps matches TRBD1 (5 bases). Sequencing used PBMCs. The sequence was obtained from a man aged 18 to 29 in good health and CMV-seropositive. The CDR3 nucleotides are TGTGCCACCAGCAGTGCAGGGTTCGGCAATCAGCCCCAGCATTTT. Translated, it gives CATSSAGFGNQPQHF.